The following is a T cell receptor beta chain sequence with its context. The data are from a study of blood T cell repertoires in COVID-19. Profiling relied on immunoSEQ multiplex PCR, and the TCRdb table lists in-frame clones only, not all of them. The table has more than 90,000 clones, roughly 90% seen once. CDR3 length: 16 residues. Germline V CDR1 and CDR2: SGHNT, YYREEE (reference sequence). V shed 3 bases and J 7 bases; nucleotides not matched to a gene: 10. Material: peripheral blood. The source of this sequence is a man between 65 and 79 years old who had recovered from COVID-19. The gene calls are TRBV5-4 and TRBJ1-6; 7 bases are shared with TRBD1. The CDR3 DNA follows: TGTGCCAGCAGCTCGTTGCTGGGGACAGAAAATTCACCCCTCCACTTT. It specifies CASSSLLGTENSPLHF.